Sequencing of this T cell receptor (beta chain) was carried out in a study of blood T cell repertoires in COVID-19. Study-level background: The analysed material was cDNA or gDNA that came from T cells, B-cell-depleted T cells, or PBMCs.

The germline V gene has CDR1 SGHTA and CDR2 FQGNSA. CDR3 length: 15 residues. V was pared by 3 bases and J by 9 bases, with 21 bases between. Using immunoSEQ multiplex PCR, the repertoire was profiled, and TCRdb retains in-frame clones only, with some absent. In the table there are about 240,000 clones, approximately 91% of which are singletons. The sample holds a few counts of this clone. The Seattle site enrolled patients during active infection and followed them longitudinally. The chain recombines TRBV7-2 with TRBJ2-7, with D possibly matching TRBD2 (5 bases). This clonotype was obtained from a man aged 25-45 years with COVID-19, enrolled during active disease. Material for sequencing was peripheral blood. In DNA form, the CDR3 reads TGTGCCAGCAGCTTTGGAGTCGTCGGGGATGCTGCGCAGTACTTC. It encodes CASSFGVVGDAAQYF.